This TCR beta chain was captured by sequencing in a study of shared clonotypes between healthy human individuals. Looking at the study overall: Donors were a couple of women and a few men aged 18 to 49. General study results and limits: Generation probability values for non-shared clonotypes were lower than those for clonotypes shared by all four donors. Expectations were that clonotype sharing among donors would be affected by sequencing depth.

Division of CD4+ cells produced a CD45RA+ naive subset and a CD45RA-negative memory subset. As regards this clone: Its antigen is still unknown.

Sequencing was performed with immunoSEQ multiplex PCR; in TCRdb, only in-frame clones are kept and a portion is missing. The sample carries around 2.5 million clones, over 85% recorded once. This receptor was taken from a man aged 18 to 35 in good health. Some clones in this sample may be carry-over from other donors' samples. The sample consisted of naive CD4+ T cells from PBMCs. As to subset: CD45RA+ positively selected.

Here the CDR3 reads CASSWGQGVLHNEQFF. CDR3 nucleotides: TGCGCCAGCAGCTGGGGACAGGGTGTTTTGCACAATGAGCAGTTCTTC. The chain joins TRBV5-1 to TRBJ2-1; TRBD1 matches 9 bases. Germline V lookup: CDR1 SGHRS, CDR2 YFSETQ. The CDR3 is 16 amino acids. V lost 3 bases and J lost 5; bases outside the gene matches: 9. Drawing the rest from reference TRBV5-1 and TRBJ2-1, the complete variable domain is KAGVTQTPRYLIKTRGQQVTLSCSPISGHRSVSWYQQTPGQGLQFLFEYFSETQRNKGNFPGRFSGRQFSNSRSEMNVSTLELGDSALYLCASSWGQGVLHNEQFFGPGTRLTVL.